The 8 T cell receptor beta chains presented below share a single source sample, sequenced in a study of T cells in Graves' hyperthyroidism and ophthalmopathy. From RNA transcripts, TCR beta CDR3 regions were amplified. The study used the HTBI primer set for a first-round RT-PCR of the TCR CDR3. Using its own MiXCR run on the multiplex PCR reads, TCRdb lists one record per CDR3 protein. The table shows approximately 600,000 distinct CDR3 sequences, with 14% occurring only once. Sequencing was performed on blood. Every receptor here comes from a young woman with Graves' hyperthyroidism that later progressed to Graves' ophthalmopathy.

This clonotype was seen at least ten times. This rearrangement joins TRBV30 to TRBJ2-7, with no clear D. Germline lookup yields CDR1 GTSNPN and CDR2 SVGIG (reference sequence). Trimming took 4 bases from V and 4 from J, leaving 8 bases between them. The CDR3 spans 11 residues. The CDR3: CAWTVGYEQYF. The CDR3 bases are TGTGCCTGGACAGTGGGATACGAGCAGTACTTC.

This clonotype was counted ten times or more. The chain couples TRBV14 to TRBJ2-1; D call uncertain. The length of the CDR3 is 17 residues. V lost 4 bases, J lost 4 bases, and 20 bases lay in between. The germline CDR1 and CDR2 sequences are SGHDN and FVKESK. This CDR3 reads CASSRILTALGYNEQFF. The CDR3, as DNA: TGTGCCAGCAGCCGCATATTGACTGCCTTAGGATACAATGAGCAGTTCTTC.

The chain is built from TRBV20-1 and TRBJ1-5; D gene uncertain. The CDR3 sequence is 14 residues long. Germline-derived CDR1 and CDR2 are DFQATT and SNEGSKA (reference sequence). Trimming removed 0 bases at V and 3 bases at J, with 9 bases between. The CDR3 loop reads CSARDGSSNQPQHF. The CDR3, as DNA: TGCAGTGCTAGAGACGGCAGCTCCAATCAGCCCCAGCATTTT.

At least ten counts were recorded for this clonotype. The rearrangement links TRBV6-2 or TRBV6-3 to TRBJ2-7; 7 bases are a match to TRBD1. The CDR3 contains 14 residues. Germline CDR1 is MNHEY and CDR2 is SVGEGT. V trimming: 2 bases; J trimming: 5 bases; junction bases outside the gene matches: 6. Here the CDR3 DNA reads TGTGCCAGCAGTTACGCGCCAGGGGGTAACGAGCAGTACTTC. Amino acids: CASSYAPGGNEQYF.

In its sample, this clonotype was seen many times. The J gene is TRBJ1-4, the V gene TRBV12-3 or TRBV12-4; D possibly corresponds to TRBD1 (5 bases). This CDR3 contains 14 residues. The germline V and J ends were trimmed by 3 bases and 8 bases, with 13 bases remaining between them. The DNA for the CDR3 is TGTGCCAGCAGTTTCACCGGGGGTGGCGAAAAACTGTTTTTT. Translated, it gives CASSFTGGGEKLFF.

This clonotype was counted ten times or more. The chain joins TRBV7-8 to TRBJ1-5, with D perhaps matching TRBD1 (5 bases). This CDR3 contains 18 residues. CDR1 SGHVS and CDR2 FQNEAQ come from the germline V gene. Trimming removed 0 bases at V and 7 bases at J, with 22 bases between. The CDR3 reads CASSLAYRRDLGQQPQHF. The CDR3 DNA reads as TGTGCCAGCAGCTTAGCGTACCGCCGGGACCTAGGCCAACAGCCCCAGCATTTT. Full variable domain (remainder filled in from reference TRBV7-8 and TRBJ1-5): GAGVSQSPRYKVAKRGQDVALRCDPISGHVSLFWYQQALGQGPEFLTYFQNEAQLDKSGLPSDRFFAERPEGSVSTLKIQRTQQEDSAVYLCASSLAYRRDLGQQPQHFGDGTRLSIL.

As to this clonotype: A much larger clone sits a single nucleotide away, making a read error possible. V is TRBV27 and J is TRBJ2-5, with TRBD2 as a possible D gene (5 bases). Germline V gene sequence: CDR1 MNHEY, CDR2 SMNVEV (reference sequence). Trimming stripped 0 bases from V and 5 bases from J, with 10 bases between. This CDR3 is built from 14 residues. The CDR3 region is CASSLSGECETQYF. In nucleotides, the CDR3 is TGTGCCAGCAGTTTATCTGGGGAGTGTGAGACCCAGTACTTC.

The chain links TRBV10-3 to TRBJ1-5; 8 positions agree with TRBD1. V lost 10 bases to trimming and J lost 7 bases; unmatched junction nucleotides: 9. Germline-derived CDR1 and CDR2 are ENHRY and SYGVKD. The CDR3 has 13 amino acids. The CDR3 sequence: CASQQGVGQPQHF. The CDR3 bases are TGTGCCAGCCAACAGGGGGTAGGACAGCCCCAGCATTTT.